This TCR beta chain was identified in a study of blood T cell repertoires in COVID-19. The CDR3 extends over 13 amino acids. Germline CDR1 reads MNHNS; CDR2 reads SASEGT. The V gene lost 2 bases and the J gene lost 0 bases, with 3 bases spanning the gap. Profiling relied on immunoSEQ multiplex PCR, and the TCRdb table lists in-frame clones only, not all of them. The table has roughly 160,000 clones, around 82% seen once. The clonotype originates from a man younger than 35 with active or convalescent COVID-19. Sequenced input: peripheral blood. The chain uses TRBV6-1 and TRBJ2-3; no clear D gene. CDR3 sequence reads: CASSEPSTDTQYF. The CDR3 DNA sequence: TGTGCCAGCAGTGAACCAAGCACAGATACGCAGTATTTT.